This T cell receptor beta chain was identified in a study of blood T cell repertoires in COVID-19. The overall study: Sites in the United States, Italy and Spain provided acute and convalescent COVID-19 samples. Sources were T cells, B-cell-depleted T cells, or PBMCs; the material itself was cDNA or gDNA.

Original analysis: Amplification of reference gene primers provided the estimated nucleated cell counts. Produced via immunoSEQ multiplex PCR; TCRdb's table is partial and in-frame only. Clone size and the V and J calls come from that table; the DNA yielded D and trimming. The sample records about 150,000 clones, roughly four fifths being singletons. The CDR3 length is 16 residues. Germline loops: CDR1 KGHDR, CDR2 SFDVKD. The V gene lost 8 bases and the J gene lost 7 bases, with 23 bases spanning the gap. The gene calls are TRBV24-1 and TRBJ2-1; D may be TRBD2 (5 bases). Sequenced material: peripheral blood. The receptor was isolated from a man in his sixties or seventies with active or convalescent COVID-19. The CDR3 region has the DNA TGTGCCACCAAGGGCCGTCGCGGAGGTCCCTCTAATGAGCAGTTCTTC. It encodes CATKGRRGGPSNEQFF.